Following are 19 T cell receptor beta chains from one sample sequenced in a study of control samples from healthy donors and cancer patients. Repertoires were generated with immunoSEQ multiplex PCR, while TCRdb's copy carries only in-frame clones and drops some. The sample includes 100,000 to 150,000 clones, roughly 92% of them seen just once. The sequenced sample consisted of blood. The origin of the receptors is a man aged 18 to 35 in good health.

This chain joins TRBV6-5 and TRBJ1-6; D perhaps matches TRBD1 (5 bases). The ends were cut back, 6 bases at V and 7 bases at J, with 13 bases in the middle. CDR3 length: 14 residues. Germline-derived CDR1 and CDR2 are MNHEY and SVGAGI. The CDR3 here is CASRLDSTNSPLHF. DNA of the CDR3: TGTGCCAGCAGGTTAGACAGCACAAATTCACCCCTCCACTTT.

The chain joins TRBV6-4 to TRBJ1-6; D may be TRBD1 (6 bases). Per the germline V gene, CDR1 is MRHNA and CDR2 is SNTAGT. The CDR3 spans 14 residues. With 4 bases removed from V and 10 bases from J, the gap between germline ends came to 14 bases. CDR3 sequence (DNA): TGTGCCAGCAGTGCTGGGGGACATCGGTCACCCCTCCACTTT. The encoded protein is CASSAGGHRSPLHF.

The gene calls are TRBV18 and TRBJ2-1, with D unclear. This CDR3 has 15 residues. Looked up from germline, CDR1 is KGHSH and CDR2 is LQKENI. With 0 bases removed from V and 4 bases from J, the gap between germline ends came to 10 bases. The CDR3 is CASSPPGKRYNEQFF. CDR3 sequence (DNA): TGTGCCAGCTCACCACCAGGCAAAAGATACAATGAGCAGTTCTTC.

The chain is built from TRBV2 and TRBJ1-2; weak D call: TRBD1 (6 bases). In germline, CDR1 is SNHLY, CDR2 FYNNEI. Trimming cost V 5 bases and J 5 bases, with 15 bases left between them. The CDR3 loop spans 14 amino acids. This CDR3 is CASSNRAALYGYTF. The CDR3 DNA reads as TGTGCCAGCAGTAACAGGGCCGCCCTTTATGGCTACACCTTC.

DNA of the CDR3: TGTGCCAGCAGCGAACAGCTAGCGGACAATGAGCAGTTCTTC. Translation: CASSEQLADNEQFF. The V gene is TRBV3-1 (or the pseudogene TRBV3-2), the J gene TRBJ2-1; 7 nucleotides match TRBD2. Germline CDR1 is LGHDT and CDR2 is YNNKEL (reference sequence). CDR3 length equals 14 residues. V lost 5 bases and J lost 5; bases outside the gene matches: 6.

The V gene is TRBV30, the J gene TRBJ2-1; 12 bases line up with TRBD1. The CDR3 is made up of 18 amino acids. The germline V gene encodes CDR1 GTSNPN and CDR2 SVGIG (reference sequence). The junction had 13 bases not matched to a gene; V was cut back by 5 bases and J by 2 bases. The CDR3 DNA follows: TGTGCCTGGGGGACCGGGACAGGGGGCTTTTCCCCCTACAATGAGCAGTTCTTC. Its protein product is CAWGTGTGGFSPYNEQFF.

The chain is built from TRBV10-3 and TRBJ2-3, with TRBD2 matching over 14 bases. CDR3 length: 18 residues. Germline V gene lookup returns CDR1 ENHRY and CDR2 SYGVKD. V shed 6 bases, J shed 3 bases, and the junction held 11 bases outside the gene matches. CDR3 bases: TGTGCCATCAGCTCCGGGACTAGCGGGGGAGGCGAGACAGATACGCAGTATTTT. The encoded protein is CAISSGTSGGGETDTQYF.

The rearrangement links TRBV5-4 to TRBJ2-2; 9 nucleotides line up with TRBD2. Germline CDR1 and CDR2: SGHNT and YYREEE (reference sequence). The CDR3 sequence is 15 residues long. The J segment lost 6 bases and the V segment lost 0 bases, leaving 3 bases of the junction unmatched. The CDR3 region is CASSLASGVSGELFF. As DNA, the CDR3 is TGTGCCAGCAGCTTGGCTAGCGGGGTATCCGGGGAGCTGTTTTTT.

V gene TRBV7-9 combines with J gene TRBJ1-2; maybe TRBD1 (6 bases). Germline CDR1 is SEHNR and CDR2 is FQNEAQ (reference sequence). This CDR3 comprises 16 residues. Trimming left V 6 bases short and J 3 bases short, with 20 bases between. Here the CDR3 DNA reads TGTGCCAGCAGAAATCGGGGGGCACCTTTGGACTATGGCTACACCTTC. Its translation: CASRNRGAPLDYGYTF. Supplemented by reference TRBV7-9 and TRBJ1-2, the full variable domain reads DTGVSQNPRHKITKRGQNVTFRCDPISEHNRLYWYRQTLGQGPEFLTYFQNEAQLEKSRLLSDRFSAERPKGSFSTLEIQRTEQGDSAMYLCASRNRGAPLDYGYTFGSGTRLTVV.

V usage is TRBV6-1 and J usage is TRBJ1-2; tentative D call: TRBD1 (6 bases). V shed 2 bases and J shed 1 base, with 8 bases lying between them. Germline CDR1 reads MNHNS; CDR2 reads SASEGT. The CDR3 consists of 14 residues. CDR3 in amino acids: CASSERTDNYGYTF. DNA for the CDR3: TGTGCCAGCAGTGAACGGACAGATAACTATGGCTACACCTTC.

The chain carries TRBV27 and TRBJ1-2, with a possible D match to TRBD1 (6 bases). The CDR3 runs 13 residues. Germline V gene data show CDR1 as MNHEY and CDR2 as SMNVEV (reference sequence). V lost 2 bases and J lost 7, with 11 bases in between. CDR3 amino acids: CASSLNRVAGYTF. DNA of the CDR3: TGTGCCAGCAGTTTAAACAGGGTGGCTGGCTACACCTTC.

This chain uses TRBV2 with TRBJ1-3; tentative D call: TRBD1 (6 bases). This CDR3 has 13 amino acids. V dropped 7 bases and J dropped 4 bases, with 11 bases sitting between them. Germline CDR1 SNHLY, CDR2 FYNNEI. CDR3 in DNA: TGTGCCAGCAAGGACAGTAGGGGAAACACCATATATTTT. Protein product: CASKDSRGNTIYF.

The CDR3 DNA follows: TGTGCCAGCAGCTCAATAAGTCGGGGCCGGGGAGCTTTCTTT. This encodes CASSSISRGRGAFF. V usage is TRBV11-2 and J usage is TRBJ1-1; D is possibly TRBD1 (5 bases). Germline loops: CDR1 SGHAT, CDR2 FQNNGV. The V and J ends lost 4 bases and 10 bases respectively, with 19 bases between them. There are 14 residues in the CDR3.

This chain connects TRBV5-5 to TRBJ1-1, with D perhaps matching TRBD1 (5 bases). Looked up from germline, CDR1 is SGHKS and CDR2 is YYEKEE (reference sequence). Between the trimmed V and J ends, which lost 1 base and 1 base, there was a span of 8 bases. This CDR3 is 14 amino acids long. CDR3 coding DNA: TGTGCCAGCAGCTTGCGGGGGAAGAACACTGAAGCTTTCTTT. The encoded protein is CASSLRGKNTEAFF. The full variable domain, in which reference TRBV5-5 and TRBJ1-1 provide the parts outside the CDR3, is DAGVTQSPTHLIKTRGQQVTLRCSPISGHKSVSWYQQVLGQGPQFIFQYYEKEERGRGNFPDRFSARQFPNYSSELNVNALLLGDSALYLCASSLRGKNTEAFFGQGTRLTVV.

The chain links TRBV6-5 to TRBJ1-5, with D perhaps matching TRBD1 (5 bases). This CDR3 comprises 15 residues. Germline V CDR1 and CDR2: MNHEY, SVGAGI. The ends were cut back, 6 bases at V and 0 bases at J, with 12 bases in the middle. CDR3 amino acids: CASSVRALSNQPQHF. For the CDR3, the DNA is TGTGCCAGCAGCGTCAGGGCCCTTAGCAATCAGCCCCAGCATTTT.

The J gene is TRBJ2-3, the V gene TRBV19; D is undetermined. The germline V and J ends were trimmed by 2 bases and 0 bases, with 9 bases remaining between them. The CDR3 totals 15 residues. Germline CDR1 is LNHDA and CDR2 is SQIVND (reference sequence). The CDR3 loop reads CASSILPASTDTQYF. In DNA, the CDR3 is TGTGCCAGTAGTATACTTCCCGCTAGCACAGATACGCAGTATTTT. The whole variable domain, filled in from reference TRBV19 and TRBJ2-3, reads DGGITQSPKYLFRKEGQNVTLSCEQNLNHDAMYWYRQDPGQGLRLIYYSQIVNDFQKGDIAEGYSVSREKKESFPLTVTSAQKNPTAFYLCASSILPASTDTQYFGPGTRLTVL.

The chain uses TRBV5-1 and TRBJ1-1; 7 nucleotides align to TRBD1. With 4 bases clipped from V and 1 base from J, the junction kept 4 bases outside the gene matches. The CDR3 loop spans 14 amino acids. CDR1 is SGHRS and CDR2 is YFSETQ in the germline V gene. CDR3 nucleotides: TGCGCCAGCAGCCAGGACAGGTGGAACACTGAAGCTTTCTTT. Its translation is CASSQDRWNTEAFF.

The chain links TRBV7-9 to TRBJ2-3; D gene ambiguous. From germline, CDR1 is SEHNR and CDR2 FQNEAQ (reference sequence). The V gene lost 2 bases and the J gene lost 4 bases, with 4 bases spanning the gap. CDR3 length: 12 residues. CDR3 residues: CASSLTSDTQYF. CDR3 DNA: TGTGCCAGCAGCTTAACGTCAGATACGCAGTATTTT.

This chain links TRBV5-6 with TRBJ1-4; a possible D gene is TRBD1 (5 bases). The CDR3 spans 14 residues. V dropped 0 bases and J dropped 5 bases, with 8 bases sitting between them. CDR1 is SGHDT and CDR2 is YYEEEE in the germline V gene. CDR3 region: CASSLAGINEKLFF. In DNA, the CDR3 is TGTGCCAGCAGCTTGGCAGGGATCAATGAAAAACTGTTTTTT.